The 18 T cell receptor beta chains reported below all come from one sample, sequenced in a study of blood T cell repertoires in COVID-19. The method was immunoSEQ multiplex PCR; TCRdb's version includes in-frame clones alone and lacks a portion of them. The table has approximately 170,000 clones, approximately 80% seen once. The sequenced sample was peripheral blood. The source is a woman in her 70s with COVID-19, enrolled during active disease.

This clone was observed a single time. CDR3 DNA: TGTGCCAGCAGCTATGGGACAGTTAATGAAAAACTGTTTTTT. Translating gives CASSYGTVNEKLFF. V gene TRBV7-9 combines with J gene TRBJ1-4, with TRBD1 matching 7 bases. Germline CDR1 and CDR2: SEHNR and FQNEAQ (reference sequence). The CDR3 is made up of 14 amino acids. V dropped 4 bases and J dropped 4; count of bases not matched to a gene: 3.

The chain joins TRBV27 to TRBJ1-2; D is unclear. Germline-derived CDR1 and CDR2 are MNHEY and SMNVEV (reference sequence). V lost 8 bases to trimming and J lost 0 bases, with 10 bases between them. This CDR3 is built from 13 residues. The CDR3 sequence is CASGSPANYGYTF. The CDR3, as DNA: TGTGCCAGCGGTTCTCCAGCTAACTATGGCTACACCTTC.

The chain employs TRBV6-6 and TRBJ1-5, with TRBD1 identical over 7 bases. The CDR3 loop spans 14 amino acids. Per germline, CDR1 MNHNY and CDR2 SVGAGI (reference sequence). V was clipped by 5 bases and J by 6 bases; unmatched bases: 7. The CDR3 here is CASSHRGEGQPQHF. The CDR3 region has the DNA TGTGCCAGCAGTCACAGGGGAGAGGGTCAGCCCCAGCATTTT.

The rearrangement uses TRBV5-4 and TRBJ2-5; 11 positions match TRBD2. V lost 0 bases and J lost 4; bases outside the gene matches: 5. Germline V gene data show CDR1 as SGHNT and CDR2 as YYREEE (reference sequence). CDR3 length: 16 amino acids. The CDR3 sequence is CASSLELAGGPETQYF. CDR3 sequence (DNA): TGTGCCAGCAGCTTGGAGCTAGCGGGGGGCCCAGAGACCCAGTACTTC.

The gene calls are TRBV7-9 and TRBJ1-1; 9 nucleotides line up with TRBD1. In germline, CDR1 is SEHNR, CDR2 FQNEAQ (reference sequence). Trimming at V came to 3 bases and at J to 6 bases, leaving 2 bases not matched to a gene. This CDR3 contains 13 residues. DNA for the CDR3: TGTGCCAGCAGCTTCGACAGGGGGGCTGAAGCTTTCTTT. Protein sequence: CASSFDRGAEAFF.

This chain uses TRBV18 with TRBJ1-2, with 9 positions matching TRBD1. The germline V gene has CDR1 KGHSH and CDR2 LQKENI. The CDR3 extends over 14 amino acids. V was pared by 5 bases and J by 7 bases, with 8 bases of the junction left unmatched. The CDR3 sequence is CASSTLDRGSGYTF. DNA of the CDR3: TGTGCCAGCTCAACCCTGGACAGGGGCTCTGGCTACACCTTC.

The chain links TRBV10-3 to TRBJ2-1; D is perhaps TRBD2 (6 bases). This CDR3 is 15 amino acids long. Germline V gene data show CDR1 as ENHRY and CDR2 as SYGVKD. V lost 7 bases to trimming and J lost 2 bases, with 15 bases between them. The CDR3 bases are TGTGCCATCACCCGGGACTTAGCTCCCTACAATGAGCAGTTCTTC. This codes for CAITRDLAPYNEQFF.

The chain carries TRBV5-1 and TRBJ1-1; the match to TRBD1 covers 12 bases. This CDR3 is built from 14 residues. The J segment lost 7 bases and the V segment lost 7 bases, leaving 8 bases of the junction unmatched. CDR1 and CDR2 (germline): SGHRS, YFSETQ. CDR3 DNA sequence: TGCGCCAGCGTTTCCGGGACAGGGGGCGGTGAAGCTTTCTTT. This gives the protein CASVSGTGGGEAFF.

V is TRBV28 and J is TRBJ1-2; TRBD1 might be the D (5 bases). This CDR3 is built from 14 residues. V was pared by 1 base and J by 2 bases, with 8 bases between. Germline V gives CDR1 MDHEN, CDR2 SYDVKM. In DNA, the CDR3 is TGTGCCAGCAGTTTATCGCGGGGCAACTATGGCTACACCTTC. Protein: CASSLSRGNYGYTF.

The genes are TRBV10-1 and TRBJ2-5; 11 nucleotides agree with TRBD1. Trimming removed 6 bases from V and 4 bases from J; junction bases left unmatched: 13. CDR3 size: 17 residues. Germline CDR1 reads WNHNN; CDR2 reads SYGVQD (reference sequence). CDR3 loop: CASSDRRSGQGGETQYF. The CDR3 DNA is TGCGCCAGCAGCGATCGACGTTCGGGACAGGGGGGAGAGACCCAGTACTTC.

CDR3 in amino acids: CASSVEGQGPNTQYF. The CDR3 DNA reads TGTGCCAGCAGCGTAGAGGGACAGGGCCCCAATACGCAGTATTTT. This rearrangement joins TRBV9 to TRBJ2-3; 9 nucleotides agree with TRBD1. The germline V gene encodes CDR1 SGDLS and CDR2 YYNGEE. Trimming removed 0 bases from V and 7 bases from J; junction bases left unmatched: 6. The CDR3 runs 15 residues. The full variable domain, rest sourced from reference TRBV9 and TRBJ2-3, is DSGVTQTPKHLITATGQRVTLRCSPRSGDLSVYWYQQSLDQGLQFLIQYYNGEERAKGNILERFSAQQFPDLHSELNLSSLELGDSALYFCASSVEGQGPNTQYFGPGTRLTVL.

V gene TRBV6-5 combines with J gene TRBJ1-1; tentatively, D is TRBD1 (6 bases). Trimming removed 5 bases from V and 1 base from J, with 11 bases in between. Per the germline V gene, CDR1 is MNHEY and CDR2 is SVGAGI. This CDR3 is built from 14 residues. The CDR3 sequence is CASSPGTTNTEAFF. CDR3 bases: TGTGCCAGCAGTCCCGGGACAACGAACACTGAAGCTTTCTTT.

The chain has TRBV19 and TRBJ1-1, with D perhaps TRBD1 (5 bases). The CDR3 runs to 15 residues. Between the trimmed V and J ends, which lost 2 bases and 2 bases, there was a span of 12 bases. Germline V CDR1 and CDR2: LNHDA, SQIVND (reference sequence). This chain's CDR3 is CASSISSWGNTEAFF. The CDR3 DNA reads TGTGCCAGTAGTATAAGTTCTTGGGGCAACACTGAAGCTTTCTTT.

The chain recombines TRBV7-2 with TRBJ2-7; a possible D gene is TRBD2 (5 bases). CDR3 length: 14 amino acids. Trimming removed 5 bases from V and 2 bases from J, with 13 bases in between. Germline CDR1 SGHTA, CDR2 FQGNSA. DNA of the CDR3: TGTGCCAGCAGCCGGGGAGTGGGAACCTACGAGCAGTACTTC. It translates to CASSRGVGTYEQYF. The full variable domain, its missing parts supplied by reference TRBV7-2 and TRBJ2-7, is GAGVSQSPSNKVTEKGKDVELRCDPISGHTALYWYRQSLGQGLEFLIYFQGNSAPDKSGLPSDRFSAERTGGSVSTLTIQRTQQEDSAVYLCASSRGVGTYEQYFGPGTRLTVT.

V and J are TRBV18 and TRBJ1-5; D unresolved. V was pared by 6 bases and J by 7 bases, with 13 bases between. Germline-derived CDR1 and CDR2 are KGHSH and LQKENI. This CDR3 contains 13 residues. The CDR3 here is CASSLNEGQPQHF. The CDR3, as DNA: TGTGCCAGCTCCCTCAATGAGGGACAGCCCCAGCATTTT. The complete variable domain, with remaining parts taken from reference TRBV18 and TRBJ1-5, reads NAGVMQNPRHLVRRRGQEARLRCSPMKGHSHVYWYRQLPEEGLKFMVYLQKENIIDESGMPKERFSAEFPKEGPSILRIQQVVRGDSAAYFCASSLNEGQPQHFGDGTRLSIL.

J is TRBJ2-7 and V is TRBV2; perhaps TRBD1 as D (5 bases). The germline gives CDR1 SNHLY, CDR2 FYNNEI. The V end was cut by 9 bases, the J end by 2 bases, with 14 bases between. This CDR3 region has 13 residues. CDR3 sequence: CASQVETAYEQYF. Written as DNA, the CDR3 is TGTGCCAGTCAGGTTGAGACAGCCTACGAGCAGTACTTC.

The chain combines TRBV18 with TRBJ1-1; TRBD1 matches at 7 bases. The CDR3 spans 14 residues. The germline CDR1 and CDR2 sequences are KGHSH and LQKENI. V trimming: 0 bases; J trimming: 4 bases; junction bases outside the gene matches: 2. The CDR3 is CASSPPQGGTEAFF. The CDR3 coding sequence is TGTGCCAGCTCACCACCCCAGGGGGGCACTGAAGCTTTCTTT.

The J gene is TRBJ1-1, the V gene TRBV10-3; TRBD1 aligns across 7 bases. Trimming cost V 3 bases and J 1 base; bases outside gene matches: 5. From germline, CDR1 is ENHRY and CDR2 SYGVKD. The CDR3 has 15 amino acids. The CDR3 is CAISEGGYKNTEAFF. In DNA form, the CDR3 reads TGTGCCATCAGTGAAGGGGGCTACAAGAACACTGAAGCTTTCTTT.